The T cell receptor beta chain described here comes from a study of T-cell reconstitution after alpha-beta-depleted transplantation in children. Unique molecular identifiers were incorporated during preparation of the TCRbeta library. TCRdb processed the PCR reads anew with MiXCR; each CDR3 protein has one entry. This table holds about 500,000 distinct CDR3 sequences, about 31% found once. This specimen was PBMCs from the stem cell graft donor, taken from the stem cell graft. The TCR was taken from a human donor who donated a stem cell graft to a child with aplastic anemia.

CDR3 sequence (DNA): TGTGCCAGCAGTTCCCCCCGGACAGGGGATGCCGGGGAGCTGTTTTTT. Translated: CASSSPRTGDAGELFF. V is TRBV27 and J is TRBJ2-2; 9 nucleotides agree with TRBD1. CDR1 is MNHEY and CDR2 is SMNVEV in the germline V gene (reference sequence). Trimming removed 4 bases from V and 6 bases from J; junction bases left unmatched: 9. The CDR3 is 16 amino acids.